These 13 T cell receptor beta chains came from one sample sequenced in a study of OX40 agonist ivuxolimab in advanced cancers. The assay was immunoSEQ multiplex PCR, and TCRdb's table has in-frame clones only and misses some. The sample contains about 35,000 clones, around 84% of which appear only once. This sample comprised CD4+ or CD8+ T cells sorted from blood, obtained in a trial of the OX40 agonist ivuxolimab. These receptors were taken from an adult with an advanced solid tumor such as melanoma, head and neck, liver or kidney cancer.

The chain uses TRBV5-4 and TRBJ1-3; unclear D gene. V dropped 4 bases and J dropped 0 bases, with 8 bases sitting between them. Germline CDR1 is SGHNT and CDR2 is YYREEE (reference sequence). This CDR3 is built from 14 residues. The CDR3 DNA follows: TGTGCCAGCAGCAAACACTACTCTGGAAACACCATATATTTT. Translated: CASSKHYSGNTIYF.

The count of this clone is one. The chain has TRBV2 and TRBJ2-1, with D possibly being TRBD1 (5 bases). Germline V gene data show CDR1 as SNHLY and CDR2 as FYNNEI. The CDR3 runs 13 residues. V was clipped by 3 bases and J by 7 bases, with 10 bases between them. The CDR3 region is CASSETDVNEQFF. CDR3 coding DNA: TGTGCCAGCAGTGAGACAGACGTGAATGAGCAGTTCTTC.

The gene calls are TRBV5-1 and TRBJ1-6; D is undetermined. Germline V gene sequence: CDR1 SGHRS, CDR2 YFSETQ. Trimming pared 4 bases from V and 8 bases from J, leaving 22 bases between. The CDR3 is 17 amino acids. The CDR3 DNA follows: TGCGCCAGCAGCCCCGCCCGACACGGTTGGGGTGATTCACCCCTCCACTTT. It encodes CASSPARHGWGDSPLHF.

The rearrangement joins TRBV28 to TRBJ1-5, with D tentatively TRBD1 (5 bases). The CDR3 runs 15 residues. Between the trimmed V and J ends, which lost 7 bases and 3 bases, there was a span of 16 bases. Germline values: CDR1 MDHEN, CDR2 SYDVKM. The chain's CDR3 is CASNTWQGFNQPQHF. CDR3 sequence (DNA): TGTGCCAGCAATACTTGGCAGGGATTCAATCAGCCCCAGCATTTT. The complete variable domain, with remaining parts taken from reference TRBV28 and TRBJ1-5, reads DVKVTQSSRYLVKRTGEKVFLECVQDMDHENMFWYRQDPGLGLRLIYFSYDVKMKEKGDIPEGYSVSREKKERFSLILESASTNQTSMYLCASNTWQGFNQPQHFGDGTRLSIL.

A single count supports this clone. Other DNA sequences of this sample code for an identical CDR3. The chain combines TRBV5-1 with TRBJ1-2, with D uncertain. Per germline, CDR1 SGHRS and CDR2 YFSETQ. There are 14 residues in the CDR3. Trimming removed 0 bases at V and 5 bases at J, with 11 bases between. In DNA form, the CDR3 reads TGCGCCAGCAGCTTGGATGTGGAGGTTTATGGCTACACCTTC. This codes for CASSLDVEVYGYTF.

V usage is TRBV6-1 and J usage is TRBJ2-7, with 9 bases fitting TRBD1. CDR3 length: 14 amino acids. Germline trimming cut 4 bases from V and 0 bases from J; bases unmatched to any gene: 1. Per the germline V gene, CDR1 is MNHNS and CDR2 is SASEGT. CDR3 sequence: CASSGTGASYEQYF. The DNA for the CDR3 is TGTGCCAGCAGTGGGACAGGGGCCTCCTACGAGCAGTACTTC.

The CDR3 DNA is TGTGCCATAGGGGGGCAGCCCCAGCATTTT. Translated: CAIGGQPQHF. The rearrangement uses TRBV28 and TRBJ1-5, with D possibly being TRBD1 (6 bases). The germline gives CDR1 MDHEN, CDR2 SYDVKM. The CDR3 runs to 10 residues. The ends were cut back, 10 bases at V and 7 bases at J, with 8 bases in the middle.

This clone has a single count. V usage is TRBV28 and J usage is TRBJ2-3; perhaps TRBD1 as D (5 bases). V dropped 8 bases and J dropped 8 bases, with 17 bases sitting between them. The CDR3 spans 13 residues. Germline V gene sequence: CDR1 MDHEN, CDR2 SYDVKM. The CDR3 spells CASQDTRVGTQYF. The CDR3 DNA follows: TGTGCCAGCCAGGACACCCGAGTGGGTACGCAGTATTTT.

This clone was observed once. The V and J genes are TRBV5-1 and TRBJ1-5; TRBD1 matches at 9 bases. Germline V CDR1 and CDR2: SGHRS, YFSETQ. V was pared by 4 bases and J by 7 bases, with 6 bases of the junction left unmatched. The CDR3 has 14 residues. The CDR3 DNA follows: TGCGCCAGCAGCCAGGGACAGGGAGGACAGCCCCAGCATTTT. Amino acids: CASSQGQGGQPQHF.

DNA for the CDR3: TGCGCCAGCAGCCAAGAAAGGGGACAGTATAACTATGGCTACACCTTC. Protein sequence: CASSQERGQYNYGYTF. V and J are TRBV4-1 and TRBJ1-2, with 7 nucleotides matching TRBD1. V trimming: 0 bases; J trimming: 1 base; junction bases outside the gene matches: 5. CDR3 size: 16 residues. CDR1 and CDR2 from the germline V gene are MGHRA and YSYEKL.

This chain connects TRBV5-4 to TRBJ2-7, with 10 bases lining up with TRBD2. Germline CDR1 reads SGHNT; CDR2 reads YYREEE (reference sequence). The CDR3 is 15 residues long. V dropped 0 bases and J dropped 2; count of bases not matched to a gene: 2. Here the CDR3 DNA reads TGTGCCAGCAGCTTGGAGAGCGGGAGGGCCTACGAGCAGTACTTC. Amino acids: CASSLESGRAYEQYF.

This chain uses TRBV5-1 with TRBJ2-7; 9 bases agree with TRBD1. Losses at the gene ends were 4 bases for V and 5 bases for J; bases not matched to a gene: 10. This CDR3 has 15 amino acids. Germline V gene sequence: CDR1 SGHRS, CDR2 YFSETQ. The DNA for the CDR3 is TGCGCCAGCAGCCACACCGGGACAGGGCTCAACGAGCAGTACTTC. This gives the protein CASSHTGTGLNEQYF.

This chain links TRBV6-5 with TRBJ1-1; D perhaps matches TRBD1 (6 bases). This CDR3 spans 14 amino acids. Germline V gene data show CDR1 as MNHEY and CDR2 as SVGAGI. Trimming cost V 5 bases and J 4 bases, with 14 bases left between them. The CDR3, as DNA: TGTGCCAGCAGTGTCAGTCAGGGGAGCACTGAAGCTTTCTTT. Translation: CASSVSQGSTEAFF.